The 5 T cell receptor beta chains listed next were all sequenced from one sample in a study of cytomegalovirus exposure and HLA in healthy donors. The PCR was carried out with 60 Vbeta primers and 13 Jbeta primers. Using immunoSEQ multiplex PCR, the repertoire was profiled, and TCRdb retains in-frame clones only, with some absent. Here the sample spans about 150,000 clones, around 68% being singletons. Source material: PBMCs. Every receptor here comes from a man younger than 45 in good health and CMV-seropositive.

The chain joins TRBV28 to TRBJ2-5; D gene ambiguous. The CDR3 extends over 12 amino acids. Trimming stripped 4 bases from V and 2 bases from J, with 5 bases between. Germline CDR1 is MDHEN and CDR2 is SYDVKM. The CDR3 reads CASSSGQETQYF. The CDR3 DNA reads TGTGCCAGCAGTTCCGGGCAAGAGACCCAGTACTTC.

The chain carries TRBV7-9 and TRBJ2-7; possible D gene TRBD2, 6 bases. V lost 2 bases to trimming and J lost 6 bases, with 14 bases between them. The germline gives CDR1 SEHNR, CDR2 FQNEAQ (reference sequence). CDR3 length: 14 amino acids. In nucleotides, the CDR3 is TGTGCCAGCAGCTTAACGGCGGGAATAGTCGAGCAGTACTTC. Its translation: CASSLTAGIVEQYF. Based on the CDR3 plus reference TRBV7-9 and TRBJ2-7, the full variable domain is DTGVSQNPRHKITKRGQNVTFRCDPISEHNRLYWYRQTLGQGPEFLTYFQNEAQLEKSRLLSDRFSAERPKGSFSTLEIQRTEQGDSAMYLCASSLTAGIVEQYFGPGTRLTVT.

This chain links TRBV7-6 with TRBJ2-2; TRBD2 matches 8 bases. Trimming at V came to 4 bases and at J to 6 bases, leaving 4 bases not matched to a gene. The CDR3 covers 14 residues. Germline V gene sequence: CDR1 SGHVS, CDR2 FNYEAQ. Here the CDR3 reads CASSWGLGAGELFF. DNA for the CDR3: TGTGCCAGCAGCTGGGGACTAGGCGCCGGGGAGCTGTTTTTT.

The chain employs TRBV9 and TRBJ2-5, with a weak D call TRBD1 (5 bases). V was cut by 7 bases and J by 4 bases, with 11 bases left in between. The CDR3 covers 12 residues. The V gene's germline CDR1 is SGDLS and CDR2 YYNGEE. CDR3 nucleotide sequence: TGTGCCAGCTCGGACATATCAGAGACCCAGTACTTC. The encoded protein is CASSDISETQYF.

This clone was picked up a small number of times. This chain joins TRBV6-1 and TRBJ1-3; 7 bases agree with TRBD1. Germline V CDR1 and CDR2: MNHNS, SASEGT. The CDR3 covers 18 residues. V was clipped by 2 bases and J by 4 bases; unmatched bases: 14. The CDR3 sequence: CASSEIYGRGSAGNTIYF. The CDR3 DNA is TGTGCCAGCAGTGAAATCTACGGCAGGGGGTCGGCCGGAAACACCATATATTTT.